One TCR beta chain is described in this entry. Its matching antigen is unknown. The source of the sample is a study of response to subunit inactivated influenza vaccine. Study observations and caveats: It was suggested by the authors that few new T cells are recruited by each seasonal influenza vaccination.

TCRdb reprocessed the RT-PCR reads via MiXCR and lists one record per CDR3 protein. Of fewer than 800,000 distinct CDR3 sequences listed, approximately 15% are singletons. The CDR3 has 17 residues. Germline V lookup: CDR1 MGHRA, CDR2 YSYEKL. Trimming stripped 2 bases from V and 1 base from J, with 18 bases between. This chain uses TRBV4-1 with TRBJ2-7, with a weak D call TRBD1 (8 bases). The sequencing here drew on PBMCs from blood, taken roughly 12 days after vaccination. This clonotype was sampled from a man in his fifties who received an inactivated influenza vaccine. The DNA of the CDR3 is TGCGCCAGCAGCCAAACGGGAGGACAGGGTAGTTCCTACGAGCAGTACTTC. Translation: CASSQTGGQGSSYEQYF.